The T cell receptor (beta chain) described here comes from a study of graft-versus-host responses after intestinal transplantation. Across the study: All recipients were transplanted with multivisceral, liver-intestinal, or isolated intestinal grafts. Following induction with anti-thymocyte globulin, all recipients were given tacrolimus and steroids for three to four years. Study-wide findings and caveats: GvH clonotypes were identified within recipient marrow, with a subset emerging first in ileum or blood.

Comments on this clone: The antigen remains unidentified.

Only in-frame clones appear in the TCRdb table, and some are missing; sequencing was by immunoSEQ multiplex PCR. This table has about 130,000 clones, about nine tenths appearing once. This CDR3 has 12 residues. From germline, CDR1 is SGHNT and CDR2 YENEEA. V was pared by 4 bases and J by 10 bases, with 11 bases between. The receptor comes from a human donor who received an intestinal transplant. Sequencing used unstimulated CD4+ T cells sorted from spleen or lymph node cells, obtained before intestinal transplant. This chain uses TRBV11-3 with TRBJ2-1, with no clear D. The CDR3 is CASSSSASEQFF. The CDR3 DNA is TGTGCCAGCAGCTCCTCAGCATCCGAGCAGTTCTTC.